The T cell receptor beta chain described here comes from a study of cytomegalovirus exposure and HLA in healthy donors. Overall study results and limits: The majority of TCR sequences were rare, yet some public TCRs appeared in many donors. A later analysis linked a missense variant in DCLRE1C to the trimming of TCR beta V and J genes. Researchers counted around 180 TCR beta chains as cytomegalovirus-associated. Per a later analysis, 15,000 to 20,000 TCR beta sequences showed association with HLA alleles at 0.05 false discovery rate.

Primers: 60 Vbeta forward and 13 Jbeta reverse. Assay used: immunoSEQ multiplex PCR; TCRdb lists only in-frame clones, some missing. Among 150,000 to 160,000 clones listed, over 60% were seen once. Worth noting for this clone: What it binds is unknown.

Sequenced sample: PBMCs. This TCR was recovered from a woman between 35 and 50 years old in good health and CMV-seronegative.

DNA for the CDR3: TGTGCCAGCAGCTGGGGGGGGGTTGAAGCTTTCTTT. As protein: CASSWGGVEAFF. V gene TRBV7-9 combines with J gene TRBJ1-1; possible D gene TRBD1, 5 bases. V gave up 4 bases and J gave up 7 bases, with 10 bases separating them. Germline V gene lookup returns CDR1 SEHNR and CDR2 FQNEAQ (reference sequence). CDR3 length equals 12 residues.